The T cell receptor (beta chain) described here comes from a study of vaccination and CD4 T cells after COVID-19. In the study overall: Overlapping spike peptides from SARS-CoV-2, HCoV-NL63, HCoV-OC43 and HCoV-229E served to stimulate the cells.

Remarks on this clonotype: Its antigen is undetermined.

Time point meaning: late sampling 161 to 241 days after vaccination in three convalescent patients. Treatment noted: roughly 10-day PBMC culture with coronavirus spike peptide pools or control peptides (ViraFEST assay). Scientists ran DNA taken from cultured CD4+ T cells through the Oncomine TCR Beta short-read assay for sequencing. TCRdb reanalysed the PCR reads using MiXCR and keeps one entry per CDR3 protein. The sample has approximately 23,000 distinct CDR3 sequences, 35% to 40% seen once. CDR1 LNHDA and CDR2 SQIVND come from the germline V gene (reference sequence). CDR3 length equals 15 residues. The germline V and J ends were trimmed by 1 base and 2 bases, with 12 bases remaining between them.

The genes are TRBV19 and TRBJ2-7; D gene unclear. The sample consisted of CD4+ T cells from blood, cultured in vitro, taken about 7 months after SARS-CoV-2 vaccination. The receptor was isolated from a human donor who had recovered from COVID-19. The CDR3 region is CASSIASGRPYEQYF. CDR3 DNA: TGTGCCAGTAGTATAGCTTCCGGACGACCCTACGAGCAGTACTTC.